This TCR beta chain was retrieved from a study of response to subunit inactivated influenza vaccine. The CDR3 loop spans 15 amino acids. Germline CDR1 and CDR2: LGHNA and YSLEER. V dropped 0 bases and J dropped 7 bases, with 12 bases sitting between them. This clonotype was counted only a few times. TCRdb ran MiXCR on the RT-PCR reads and lists one entry per CDR3 protein. The sample lists about 180,000 distinct CDR3 sequences, approximately 8.7% occurring once. This chain joins TRBV4-3 and TRBJ2-2; no definite D call. The TCR comes from a man between 50 and 59 years old who received an inactivated influenza vaccine. Source: non-naive T cells sorted from PBMCs, taken on the day of vaccination. The CDR3 DNA follows: TGCGCCAGCAGCCAAGACCCTAACTCGTACGGGGAGCTGTTTTTT. Its protein is CASSQDPNSYGELFF.